Below, 25 T cell receptor beta chains from the same sample are listed, as sequenced in a study of T cells in Graves' hyperthyroidism and ophthalmopathy. TCR beta CDR3 regions were amplified from RNA. The HTBI set primed first-round TCR CDR3 RT-PCR. A single record per CDR3 protein comes from TCRdb applying MiXCR to the multiplex PCR reads. The sample lists some 270,000 distinct CDR3 sequences, about an eighth occurring once. The sequencing sample was made of blood. The receptor set was obtained from a woman aged 25 to 39 with Graves' hyperthyroidism that later progressed to Graves' ophthalmopathy.

Many counts were recorded for this clonotype. The gene calls are TRBV7-2 and TRBJ1-1, with TRBD1 matching 7 bases. The CDR3 is made up of 14 amino acids. Germline loops: CDR1 SGHTA, CDR2 FQGNSA. J lost 1 base, V lost 5 bases, and 4 bases had no gene match. The CDR3 DNA reads TGTGCCAGCAGCCCACAGGGGTGGAACACTGAAGCTTTCTTT. This gives the protein CASSPQGWNTEAFF.

This clonotype was observed many times. V usage is TRBV18 and J usage is TRBJ2-3; the D gene could be TRBD1 or TRBD2 (5 bases each). This CDR3 region has 14 residues. Germline values: CDR1 KGHSH, CDR2 LQKENI. V was clipped by 6 bases and J by 4 bases, with 14 bases between them. CDR3 nucleotides: TGTGCCAGCTCTCCTCAGGGACCACCAGATACGCAGTATTTT. It specifies CASSPQGPPDTQYF.

This clonotype was seen more than once but under ten times. This CDR3 reads CASSHLDRGGTEAFF. CDR3 in DNA: TGCGCCAGCAGCCACCTAGACAGGGGAGGCACTGAAGCTTTCTTT. The chain has TRBV4-1 and TRBJ1-1; 8 bases are a match to TRBD1. V lost 3 bases, J lost 4 bases, and 7 bases stayed unmatched. Germline V gives CDR1 MGHRA, CDR2 YSYEKL. This CDR3 is 15 amino acids long.

The chain uses TRBV4-3 and TRBJ1-3; weak D call: TRBD1 (5 bases). Germline assignment: CDR1 LGHNA and CDR2 YSLEER. Trimming left V 1 base short and J 4 bases short, with 11 bases between. The CDR3 totals 15 residues. CDR3 region: CASSQGGGVGNTIYF. The DNA of the CDR3 is TGCGCCAGCAGCCAAGGAGGAGGGGTCGGAAACACCATATATTTT.

The chain links TRBV4-1 to TRBJ1-2; 10 bases are a match to TRBD1. CDR1 is MGHRA and CDR2 is YSYEKL in the germline V gene. CDR3 length equals 14 residues. J lost 4 bases, V lost 6 bases, and 5 bases had no gene match. This chain's CDR3 is CASRGTGDIYGYTF. The CDR3, as DNA: TGCGCCAGCAGGGGGACAGGGGATATCTATGGCTACACCTTC.

This clonotype turned up a few times. The chain couples TRBV19 to TRBJ2-6; 9 nucleotides align to TRBD1. Trimming took 10 bases from V and 3 from J; bases not matched to a gene: 13. The CDR3 length is 17 residues. Germline CDR1 reads LNHDA; CDR2 reads SQIVND (reference sequence). This chain's CDR3 is CATTRTGAASGANVLTF. The DNA for the CDR3 is TGTGCCACTACCCGGACAGGGGCAGCGAGTGGGGCCAACGTCCTGACTTTC.

This clonotype was recorded a few times. The gene calls are TRBV28 and TRBJ2-7; D not certain. The CDR3 extends over 11 amino acids. In germline, CDR1 is MDHEN, CDR2 SYDVKM. V was cut by 4 bases and J by 6 bases, with 7 bases left in between. As DNA, the CDR3 is TGTGCCAGCAGTTCTGGACCCGAGCAGTACTTC. Translation: CASSSGPEQYF.

This clonotype has only a few counts. This chain joins TRBV6-1 and TRBJ1-6, with D unclear. The V gene lost 0 bases and the J gene lost 10 bases, with 10 bases spanning the gap. CDR1 and CDR2 from the germline V gene are MNHNS and SASEGT. The CDR3 totals 14 residues. For the CDR3, the DNA is TGTGCCAGCAGTGAAGCTCTGAAAGGCTCACCCCTCCACTTT. Translated, it gives CASSEALKGSPLHF.

This rearrangement joins TRBV2 to TRBJ2-5; D is unclear. V gave up 2 bases and J gave up 12 bases, with 10 bases separating them. Germline CDR1 reads SNHLY; CDR2 reads FYNNEI. This CDR3 region has 11 residues. Here the CDR3 DNA reads TGTGCCAGCAGTGAAAGGAATCGGGAGTACTTC. It encodes CASSERNREYF. Variable domain in full (rest from reference TRBV2 and TRBJ2-5): EPEVTQTPSHQVTQMGQEVILRCVPISNHLYFYWYRQILGQKVEFLVSFYNNEISEKSEIFDDQFSVERPDGSNFTLKIRSTKLEDSAMYFCASSERNREYFGPGTRLLVL.

This clonotype came up many times. The chain links TRBV7-2 to TRBJ1-1; 7 bases match TRBD1. The V and J ends lost 0 bases and 13 bases, in that order; junction bases with no gene match: 14. The length of the CDR3 is 15 residues. The germline CDR1 and CDR2 sequences are SGHTA and FQGNSA. The chain's CDR3 is CASSLASSGQLRDFF. CDR3 bases: TGTGCCAGCAGCTTAGCCAGTTCGGGACAGCTGCGGGATTTCTTT.

This clonotype was seen repeatedly, ten times or more. The genes are TRBV18 and TRBJ2-1; D is tentatively TRBD1 or TRBD2 (6 bases each). Between the trimmed V and J ends, which lost 3 bases and 9 bases, there was a span of 21 bases. This CDR3 is built from 16 residues. Germline lookup yields CDR1 KGHSH and CDR2 LQKENI. The CDR3 reads CASSPRDRTGLGEQFF. The CDR3 nucleotides are TGTGCCAGCTCACCTCGCGACAGGACGGGACTCGGTGAGCAGTTCTTC.

This clonotype has more than one count but fewer than ten. In DNA form, the CDR3 reads TGCAGTGCTGCCGGGGACTGGGAAAAACTGTTTTTT. Translated, it gives CSAAGDWEKLFF. The rearrangement uses TRBV20-1 and TRBJ1-4; D is perhaps TRBD1 (5 bases). The V gene lost 5 bases and the J gene lost 8 bases, with 12 bases spanning the gap. The CDR3 is 12 amino acids. From germline, CDR1 is DFQATT and CDR2 SNEGSKA (reference sequence).

This clonotype has just a few counts. A much bigger clone sits one base away, suggesting this may be a read error. The chain has TRBV20-1 and TRBJ1-1, with D perhaps matching TRBD1 (5 bases). The CDR3 contains 14 residues. Germline V gene sequence: CDR1 DFQATT, CDR2 SNEGSKA (reference sequence). The chain's CDR3 is CSCDSVALNTEVFF. For the CDR3, the DNA is TGCAGTTGTGACAGCGTAGCTTTGAACACTGAAGTTTTCTTT.

With respect to this clonotype: This may come from a read error, since a much larger clone is one base off. The V and J genes are TRBV2 and TRBJ1-1; D is undetermined. CDR1 is SNHLY and CDR2 is FYNNEI in the germline V gene. The CDR3 totals 14 residues. CDR3 bases: TGTGCCAGCAGCCCCCCGCCAAGAAACACTGAAACTTTCTTT. It codes for CASSPPPRNTETFF.

This clonotype was recorded at least ten times. J is TRBJ2-1 and V is TRBV6-1; TRBD2 aligns across 12 bases. Germline values: CDR1 MNHNS, CDR2 SASEGT. This CDR3 has 15 residues. J was trimmed by 2 bases and V by 7 bases; bases with no gene match: 3. CDR3 nucleotide sequence: TGTGCCAGCAAAGGACTAGCGGGACCCTACAATGAGCAGTTCTTC. Translation gives CASKGLAGPYNEQFF.

This sequence joins TRBV5-6 and TRBJ2-7; unclear D gene. Trimming removed 5 bases from V and 3 bases from J, with 9 bases in between. The CDR3 length is 12 residues. CDR1 and CDR2 (germline): SGHDT, YYEEEE. CDR3 region: CASRGIGYEQYF. CDR3 in DNA: TGTGCCAGCAGGGGGATAGGCTACGAGCAGTACTTC.

This clonotype was recorded at least ten times. This chain connects TRBV6-1 to TRBJ2-7, with D uncertain. CDR3 size: 11 residues. V was pared by 8 bases and J by 2 bases, with 7 bases between. Germline CDR1 and CDR2: MNHNS and SASEGT. The CDR3 is CASLGTYEQYF. For the CDR3, the DNA is TGTGCCAGCCTAGGCACCTACGAGCAGTACTTC.

This clonotype has only a few counts. The J gene is TRBJ2-1, the V gene TRBV5-1; 7 bases match TRBD2. Germline values: CDR1 SGHRS, CDR2 YFSETQ. CDR3 size: 14 residues. V lost 3 bases, J lost 5 bases, and 5 bases stayed unmatched. The CDR3 region is CASSWGGDHNEQFF. The DNA for the CDR3 is TGCGCCAGCAGCTGGGGGGGGGACCACAATGAGCAGTTCTTC. Combining the CDR3 with reference TRBV5-1 and TRBJ2-1 gives the whole variable domain KAGVTQTPRYLIKTRGQQVTLSCSPISGHRSVSWYQQTPGQGLQFLFEYFSETQRNKGNFPGRFSGRQFSNSRSEMNVSTLELGDSALYLCASSWGGDHNEQFFGPGTRLTVL.

This clonotype came up many times. The V gene is TRBV4-3, the J gene TRBJ2-1; the D gene is possibly TRBD2 (6 bases). The V and J ends lost 2 bases and 4 bases respectively, with 15 bases between them. Germline V gene lookup returns CDR1 LGHNA and CDR2 YSLEER. The CDR3 runs 16 residues. DNA of the CDR3: TGCGCCAGCAGCCAATCCGGGACTCCCCCTTACAATGAGCAGTTCTTC. As protein: CASSQSGTPPYNEQFF.

V usage is TRBV18 and J usage is TRBJ1-2; D uncertain. This CDR3 spans 15 amino acids. Germline CDR1 and CDR2: KGHSH and LQKENI. Trimming shortened V by 4 bases and J by 0 bases, and 12 bases separated the two germline ends. The CDR3 DNA reads TGTGCCAGCTCACTCAAGGACGGATCTAACTATGGCTACACCTTC. This codes for CASSLKDGSNYGYTF.

This clonotype was detected many times. This chain connects TRBV28 to TRBJ2-7; D remains unclear. The V end lost 8 bases, the J end lost 4 bases, and 12 bases lay between the germline ends. CDR3 length equals 12 residues. Germline values: CDR1 MDHEN, CDR2 SYDVKM. The CDR3 loop is CASGSRKYEQYF. The CDR3 bases are TGTGCCAGCGGATCCCGGAAATACGAGCAGTACTTC. The variable domain in full, with the rest retrieved from reference TRBV28 and TRBJ2-7, is DVKVTQSSRYLVKRTGEKVFLECVQDMDHENMFWYRQDPGLGLRLIYFSYDVKMKEKGDIPEGYSVSREKKERFSLILESASTNQTSMYLCASGSRKYEQYFGPGTRLTVT.

This clonotype was picked up many times. The chain combines TRBV27 with TRBJ2-1; 9 bases are a match to TRBD1. The germline gives CDR1 MNHEY, CDR2 SMNVEV (reference sequence). The J segment lost 6 bases and the V segment lost 6 bases, leaving 12 bases of the junction unmatched. The CDR3 covers 16 residues. The CDR3 sequence is CASRAQRGQGSNEQFF. Here the CDR3 DNA reads TGTGCCAGCAGGGCCCAGCGGGGACAGGGAAGCAATGAGCAGTTCTTC.

In its sample, this clonotype was seen a few times. This chain connects TRBV5-4 to TRBJ2-3; 9 bases fit TRBD2. The CDR3 has 16 amino acids. Germline trimming cut 3 bases from V and 2 bases from J; bases unmatched to any gene: 7. Germline lookup yields CDR1 SGHNT and CDR2 YYREEE (reference sequence). CDR3 region: CASSSMLAGHTDTQYF. DNA for the CDR3: TGTGCCAGCAGCTCGATGCTAGCGGGGCACACAGATACGCAGTATTTT.

This clonotype was counted at least ten times. This chain joins TRBV29-1 and TRBJ2-1, with a possible D match to TRBD2 (6 bases). The CDR3 is 13 residues long. V shed 3 bases and J shed 3 bases, with 9 bases lying between them. In germline, CDR1 is SQVTM, CDR2 ANQGSEA. The CDR3 coding sequence is TGCAGCGTTGATGGGCGGGACTACAATGAGCAGTTCTTC. This gives the protein CSVDGRDYNEQFF.

This clonotype has ten or more counts. The chain has TRBV20-1 and TRBJ2-7; 11 positions match TRBD2. There are 15 residues in the CDR3. V gave up 2 bases and J gave up 0 bases; unmatched junction bases: 3. Germline lookup yields CDR1 DFQATT and CDR2 SNEGSKA (reference sequence). This CDR3 is CSARQTSGASYEQYF. CDR3 coding DNA: TGCAGTGCTAGACAGACTAGCGGGGCCTCCTACGAGCAGTACTTC.